The 27 T cell receptor beta chains given below trace back to one sample, sequenced in a study of blood T cell repertoires in COVID-19. The assay was immunoSEQ multiplex PCR, and TCRdb's table has in-frame clones only and misses some. Of about 190,000 clones listed, more than 70% are singletons. Source material: PBMCs or T cells enriched from blood (not recorded which). The origin of the receptors is a man in his forties or fifties with acute COVID-19.

This chain joins TRBV5-1 and TRBJ2-7, with unresolved D. V lost 1 base and J 0 bases, leaving 11 bases between the germline ends. Germline CDR1 SGHRS, CDR2 YFSETQ. The CDR3 loop spans 15 amino acids. The CDR3 DNA sequence: TGCGCCAGCAGCTTGATGGGCAGCAGCTCCTACGAGCAGTACTTC. Translating gives CASSLMGSSSYEQYF.

The chain combines TRBV19 with TRBJ2-1; no clear D gene. This CDR3 comprises 14 residues. CDR1 is LNHDA, CDR2 SQIVND, per germline (reference sequence). V lost 6 bases and J lost 0, with 9 bases in between. The CDR3 spells CASRAPNSYNEQFF. CDR3 nucleotides: TGTGCCAGTAGAGCCCCGAACTCCTACAATGAGCAGTTCTTC.

The DNA for the CDR3 is TGTGCCAGCAGCTTGGGCAGAGCCTACGAGCAGTACTTC. Translated: CASSLGRAYEQYF. The rearrangement links TRBV11-2 to TRBJ2-7; the D is unclear. Germline V gene data show CDR1 as SGHAT and CDR2 as FQNNGV. The V end lost 3 bases, the J end lost 2 bases, and 8 bases lay between the germline ends. The CDR3 has 13 amino acids.

This sequence joins TRBV5-4 and TRBJ2-7; D gene unclear. Germline CDR1 reads SGHNT; CDR2 reads YYREEE (reference sequence). The CDR3 extends over 16 amino acids. V was shortened by 2 bases and J by 7 bases, with 22 bases between the two germline ends. CDR3 sequence (DNA): TGTGCCAGCAGCTTCTCTGACTCCGAGGCCGGGTGGGAGCAGTACTTC. It yields the protein CASSFSDSEAGWEQYF.

V is TRBV3-1 (or the pseudogene TRBV3-2) and J is TRBJ1-6, with a weak D call TRBD1 (6 bases). Germline-derived CDR1 and CDR2 are LGHDT and YNNKEL (reference sequence). V shed 1 base and J shed 7 bases, with 14 bases lying between them. The CDR3 runs 16 residues. Written as DNA, the CDR3 is TGTGCCAGCAGCCAAGCCCCCGCAGGGGTAAATTCACCCCTCCACTTT. Its translation is CASSQAPAGVNSPLHF.

V and J are TRBV12-3 or TRBV12-4 and TRBJ1-2; D gene ambiguous. The CDR3 runs to 13 residues. With 6 bases removed from V and 5 bases from J, the gap between germline ends came to 13 bases. CDR3 nucleotide sequence: TGTGCCAGCAGCTGGGAGGGCAGTTATGGCTACACCTTC. It codes for CASSWEGSYGYTF.

The V call is TRBV28, the J call TRBJ2-7; TRBD1 is a possible D gene (5 bases). Trimming removed 6 bases from V and 6 bases from J, with 18 bases in between. CDR1 and CDR2 from the germline V gene are MDHEN and SYDVKM. This CDR3 spans 14 amino acids. CDR3 region: CASSREGLVGEQYF. In DNA form, the CDR3 reads TGTGCCAGCAGCAGGGAAGGCCTCGTGGGCGAGCAGTACTTC.

This clone was detected only once. The V call is TRBV30, the J call TRBJ1-4; D unclear. The V gene's germline CDR1 is GTSNPN and CDR2 SVGIG (reference sequence). Deletions cut 2 bases from V and 3 bases from J, with 7 bases between. The CDR3 runs 13 residues. CDR3 loop: CAWSFRANEKLFF. The CDR3 DNA sequence: TGTGCCTGGAGTTTTAGAGCTAATGAAAAACTGTTTTTT.

This clone was detected only a few times. The chain couples TRBV27 to TRBJ2-7; D ambiguous. Trimming left V 5 bases short and J 6 bases short, with 20 bases between. This CDR3 spans 15 amino acids. Germline V lookup: CDR1 MNHEY, CDR2 SMNVEV (reference sequence). The CDR3 coding sequence is TGTGCCAGCAGTCCCCCCCCCGATTCCTCGAGCGAGCAGTACTTC. It specifies CASSPPPDSSSEQYF.

The chain joins TRBV5-1 to TRBJ2-7, with TRBD1 as a possible D gene (6 bases). Trimming left V 2 bases short and J 3 bases short, with 12 bases between. The V gene's germline CDR1 is SGHRS and CDR2 YFSETQ. The length of the CDR3 is 14 residues. The CDR3 region is CASSFRDNNYEQYF. The CDR3, as DNA: TGCGCCAGCAGCTTCCGGGACAACAACTACGAGCAGTACTTC.

Turning to this clone: In the same sample, other DNA sequences code for this CDR3. The rearrangement links TRBV29-1 to TRBJ2-5; a possible D gene is TRBD2 (6 bases). Germline V gene data show CDR1 as SQVTM and CDR2 as ANQGSEA. The V end lost 6 bases, the J end lost 3 bases, and 11 bases lay between the germline ends. The CDR3 sequence is 12 residues long. CDR3 sequence (DNA): TGCAGCGTAGCCACGGGGGAAGAGACCCAGTACTTC. It specifies CSVATGEETQYF.

J is TRBJ2-3 and V is TRBV7-8; D is possibly TRBD2 (5 bases). Germline V gives CDR1 SGHVS, CDR2 FQNEAQ. V was pared by 6 bases and J by 0 bases, with 16 bases between. The CDR3 runs 16 residues. The CDR3 DNA follows: TGTGCCAGCAGAGATACAGCGGCGACTAGCACAGATACGCAGTATTTT. It codes for CASRDTAATSTDTQYF. Full variable domain (outside the CDR3, taken from reference TRBV7-8 and TRBJ2-3): GAGVSQSPRYKVAKRGQDVALRCDPISGHVSLFWYQQALGQGPEFLTYFQNEAQLDKSGLPSDRFFAERPEGSVSTLKIQRTQQEDSAVYLCASRDTAATSTDTQYFGPGTRLTVL.

This chain uses TRBV4-1 with TRBJ2-1, with 9 positions matching TRBD2. The CDR3 covers 18 residues. With 3 bases clipped from V and 2 bases from J, the junction kept 11 bases outside the gene matches. Germline V gene sequence: CDR1 MGHRA, CDR2 YSYEKL. CDR3 bases: TGCGCCAGCAGCCAGGGGACCCAGCGGGAGGCCACCTACAATGAGCAGTTCTTC. Translating it yields CASSQGTQREATYNEQFF.

This clone has more than one count but fewer than ten. J is TRBJ1-2 and V is TRBV7-9, with a weak D call TRBD1 (6 bases). From germline, CDR1 is SEHNR and CDR2 FQNEAQ (reference sequence). The CDR3 is 11 residues long. Trimming pared 11 bases from V and 8 bases from J, leaving 15 bases between. This CDR3 is CAEVLQGGYTF. In DNA, the CDR3 is TGTGCCGAGGTCCTGCAGGGGGGCTACACCTTC.

The rearrangement links TRBV6-1 to TRBJ1-2, with a possible D match to TRBD1 (5 bases). Trimming left V 2 bases short and J 4 bases short, with 14 bases between. CDR1 is MNHNS and CDR2 is SASEGT in the germline V gene. This CDR3 is 15 amino acids long. The CDR3 DNA follows: TGTGCCAGCAGTGAAAGGTCACCCGGGGGCTATGGCTACACCTTC. It yields the protein CASSERSPGGYGYTF.

V is TRBV9 and J is TRBJ2-3; 11 bases map to TRBD2. The V gene's germline CDR1 is SGDLS and CDR2 YYNGEE. The CDR3 is 16 residues long. The V and J ends lost 4 bases and 0 bases, in that order; junction bases with no gene match: 4. CDR3 coding DNA: TGTGCCAGCAGCTTGAGACTAGCGGGGAGCACAGATACGCAGTATTTT. This codes for CASSLRLAGSTDTQYF.

The CDR3 DNA reads as TGTGCCAGCAGTTACTCGGGACAGGGCTCCTACGAGCAGTACTTC. Protein product: CASSYSGQGSYEQYF. This chain uses TRBV6-5 with TRBJ2-7, with 9 bases matching TRBD1. CDR1 MNHEY and CDR2 SVGAGI come from the germline V gene. CDR3 size: 15 residues. The junction had 0 bases not matched to a gene; V was cut back by 0 bases and J by 0 bases.

The J gene is TRBJ2-7, the V gene TRBV6-5; the match to TRBD1 covers 8 bases. This CDR3 has 14 amino acids. Unmatched junction bases numbered 7, after V lost 7 bases and J lost 2 bases. Germline CDR1 reads MNHEY; CDR2 reads SVGAGI. The CDR3 sequence is CASKVGTGPYEQYF. The DNA for the CDR3 is TGTGCCAGCAAGGTGGGGACAGGTCCCTACGAGCAGTACTTC.

V and J are TRBV15 and TRBJ2-1, with 9 bases fitting TRBD1. The V gene's germline CDR1 is LNHNV and CDR2 YYDKDF (reference sequence). This CDR3 has 15 residues. J gave up 6 bases and V 3 bases, and 6 bases lay outside the gene matches. The CDR3 protein is CATSSSGQGSNEQFF. For the CDR3, the DNA is TGTGCCACCAGCAGCTCGGGACAGGGTAGCAATGAGCAGTTCTTC.

A note on this clone: One end of the junction is discordant with germline, which a read error may explain. The V gene is TRBV28, the J gene TRBJ2-5; D not resolved. The CDR3 is 13 amino acids. Germline CDR1 MDHEN, CDR2 SYDVKM. CDR3 nucleotides: TGTGCCAGCAGTTTAACAATGAGTCCAGGTGCTGACTTC. It codes for CASSLTMSPGADF.

This sequence joins TRBV5-1 and TRBJ2-1, with D perhaps TRBD1 (6 bases). The CDR3 consists of 14 residues. The V gene lost 0 bases and the J gene lost 8 bases, with 12 bases spanning the gap. The V gene's germline CDR1 is SGHRS and CDR2 YFSETQ. The CDR3 sequence is CASSLVPPGDEQFF. Written as DNA, the CDR3 is TGCGCCAGCAGCTTGGTTCCCCCAGGGGATGAGCAGTTCTTC. Combining the CDR3 with reference TRBV5-1 and TRBJ2-1 gives the whole variable domain KAGVTQTPRYLIKTRGQQVTLSCSPISGHRSVSWYQQTPGQGLQFLFEYFSETQRNKGNFPGRFSGRQFSNSRSEMNVSTLELGDSALYLCASSLVPPGDEQFFGPGTRLTVL.

As to this clone: The sample carries other DNA sequences with the same CDR3. CDR3: CASSLGGGRGYTF. DNA of the CDR3: TGTGCCAGCAGCCTCGGGGGGGGGCGTGGCTACACCTTC. The chain is built from TRBV28 and TRBJ1-2; possibly TRBD1 for D (6 bases). Germline CDR1 is MDHEN and CDR2 is SYDVKM. V was trimmed by 6 bases and J by 7 bases, leaving 15 bases between them. The CDR3 consists of 13 residues.

The J gene is TRBJ2-7, the V gene TRBV2; the D gene is possibly TRBD1 (6 bases). V was pared by 7 bases and J by 2 bases, with 9 bases between. The CDR3 runs to 12 residues. Germline V lookup: CDR1 SNHLY, CDR2 FYNNEI. The CDR3 reads CASNGGPYEQYF. The CDR3 bases are TGTGCCAGCAATGGGGGCCCCTACGAGCAGTACTTC.

The rearrangement uses TRBV5-6 and TRBJ1-2, with a weak D call TRBD1 (5 bases). V lost 4 bases to trimming and J lost 4 bases, with 20 bases between them. The germline gives CDR1 SGHDT, CDR2 YYEEEE. The CDR3 is 16 amino acids. DNA for the CDR3: TGTGCCAGCAGCCCCCAACGGCGGGGGTCCTTCTATGGCTACACCTTC. The encoded protein is CASSPQRRGSFYGYTF. Drawing the rest from reference TRBV5-6 and TRBJ1-2, the complete variable domain is DAGVTQSPTHLIKTRGQQVTLRCSPKSGHDTVSWYQQALGQGPQFIFQYYEEEERQRGNFPDRFSGHQFPNYSSELNVNALLLGDSALYLCASSPQRRGSFYGYTFGSGTRLTVV.

The rearrangement joins TRBV7-9 to TRBJ2-5; D ambiguous. The germline CDR1 and CDR2 sequences are SEHNR and FQNEAQ (reference sequence). The CDR3 is made up of 14 amino acids. V lost 2 bases and J lost 5, with 12 bases in between. The CDR3 DNA follows: TGTGCCAGCAGCTTATTGTTAGCACGGGAGACCCAGTACTTC. Amino acids: CASSLLLARETQYF.

The chain links TRBV3-1 (or the pseudogene TRBV3-2) to TRBJ2-1; 12 bases map to TRBD2. Germline assignment: CDR1 LGHDT and CDR2 YNNKEL (reference sequence). The CDR3 is 16 amino acids. V trimming: 2 bases; J trimming: 7 bases; junction bases outside the gene matches: 6. The CDR3 region is CASSQMTTSGGNEQFF. The CDR3 nucleotides are TGTGCCAGCAGCCAAATGACGACTAGCGGGGGTAATGAGCAGTTCTTC.

The sample holds one count of this clone. The chain has TRBV9 and TRBJ2-5; 7 bases are shared with TRBD1. The CDR3 extends over 14 amino acids. Germline V CDR1 and CDR2: SGDLS, YYNGEE. The junction had 4 bases not matched to a gene; V was cut back by 0 bases and J by 5 bases. The CDR3 is CASSVARGPETQYF. The CDR3 DNA is TGTGCCAGCAGCGTAGCAAGGGGGCCCGAGACCCAGTACTTC.